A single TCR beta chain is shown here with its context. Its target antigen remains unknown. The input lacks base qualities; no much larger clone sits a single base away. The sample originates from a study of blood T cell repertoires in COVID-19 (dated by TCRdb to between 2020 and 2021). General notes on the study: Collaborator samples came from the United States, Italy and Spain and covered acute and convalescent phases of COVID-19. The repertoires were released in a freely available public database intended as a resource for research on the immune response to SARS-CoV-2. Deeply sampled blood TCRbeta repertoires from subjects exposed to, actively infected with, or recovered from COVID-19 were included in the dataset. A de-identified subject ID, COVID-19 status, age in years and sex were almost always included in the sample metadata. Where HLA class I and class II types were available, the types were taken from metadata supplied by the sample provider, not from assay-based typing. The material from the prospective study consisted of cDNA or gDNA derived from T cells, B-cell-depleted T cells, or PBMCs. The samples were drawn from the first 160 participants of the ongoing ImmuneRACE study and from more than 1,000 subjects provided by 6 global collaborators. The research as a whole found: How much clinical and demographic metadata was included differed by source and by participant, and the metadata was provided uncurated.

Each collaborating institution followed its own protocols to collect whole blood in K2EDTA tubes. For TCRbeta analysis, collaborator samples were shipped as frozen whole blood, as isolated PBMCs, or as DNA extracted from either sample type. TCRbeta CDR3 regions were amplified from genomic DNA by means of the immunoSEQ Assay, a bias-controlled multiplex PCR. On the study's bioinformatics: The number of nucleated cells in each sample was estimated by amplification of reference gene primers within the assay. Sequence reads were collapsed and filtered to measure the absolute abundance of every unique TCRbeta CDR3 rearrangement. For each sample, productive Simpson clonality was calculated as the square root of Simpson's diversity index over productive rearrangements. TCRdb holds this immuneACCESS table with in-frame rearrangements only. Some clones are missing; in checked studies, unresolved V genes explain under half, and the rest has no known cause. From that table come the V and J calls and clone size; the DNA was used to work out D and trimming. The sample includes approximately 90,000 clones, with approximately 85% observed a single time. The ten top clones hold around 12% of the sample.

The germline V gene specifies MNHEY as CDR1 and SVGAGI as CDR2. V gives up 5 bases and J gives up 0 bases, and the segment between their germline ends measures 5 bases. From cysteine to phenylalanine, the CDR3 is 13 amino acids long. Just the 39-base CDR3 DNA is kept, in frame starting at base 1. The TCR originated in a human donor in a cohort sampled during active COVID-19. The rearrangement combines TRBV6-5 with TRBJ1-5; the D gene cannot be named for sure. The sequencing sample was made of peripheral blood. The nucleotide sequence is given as TGTGCCAGCAGTAGCATTAGCAATCAGCCCCAGCATTTT. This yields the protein CASSSISNQPQHF.